This is a list of T cell receptor beta chains from one sample in a study of spatial heterogeneity in lung cancer. TCRdb reprocessed the 5' RACE reads with MiXCR, giving one entry per CDR3 protein. The sample lists 10,000 or so distinct CDR3 sequences, roughly 5.5% occurring once. This sample comprised lung tumor tissue, obtained at surgery. The receptors originated from a female donor with early-stage non-small cell lung cancer. CDR3s include the opening cysteine and the closing phenylalanine or tryptophan. A D gene is named only where the DNA matches it firmly. Clone size is shown for a subset of rows, as once, few, many or a class of expanded clone.

cdr3_aa: CASSRPWTSGRNEQFF
cdr3_nt: TGTGCCAGCAGTAGGCCCTGGACTAGCGGGAGAAATGAGCAGTTCTTC
cdr3_length: 16
v_call: TRBV6-2/TRBV6-3
d_call: TRBD2
clone_size: many
j_call: TRBJ2-1

cdr3_aa: CASSNRDRGFTGELFF
cdr3_nt: TGTGCCAGCAGTAACCGGGACAGGGGGTTCACCGGGGAGCTGTTTTTT
cdr3_length: 16
v_call: TRBV6-2/TRBV6-3
d_call: TRBD1
clone_size: many
j_call: TRBJ2-2

cdr3_aa: CASSPTVSNQPQHF
cdr3_nt: TGTGCCAGCAGCCCGACAGTTAGCAATCAGCCCCAGCATTTT
cdr3_length: 14
v_call: TRBV7-2
d_call: .
clone_size: many
j_call: TRBJ1-5

cdr3_aa: CASSWGTGPYNEQFF
cdr3_nt: TGTGCCAGCAGCTGGGGGACAGGACCCTACAATGAGCAGTTCTTC
cdr3_length: 15
v_call: TRBV5-4
d_call: TRBD1
clone_size: many
j_call: TRBJ2-1

cdr3_aa: CASSLDSAGNQPQHF
cdr3_nt: TGTGCCAGCAGTTTGGACAGCGCGGGCAATCAGCCCCAGCATTTT
cdr3_length: 15
v_call: TRBV2
d_call: .
clone_size: many
j_call: TRBJ1-5

cdr3_aa: CSVPAGDSYNEQFF
cdr3_nt: TGCAGCGTCCCTGCGGGAGACTCCTACAATGAGCAGTTCTTC
cdr3_length: 14
v_call: TRBV29-1
d_call: TRBD2
clone_size: .
j_call: TRBJ2-1

cdr3_aa: CASGLEDIQYF
cdr3_nt: TGTGCTAGTGGTTTGGAAGACATTCAGTACTTC
cdr3_length: 11
v_call: TRBV12-5
d_call: .
clone_size: many
j_call: TRBJ2-4

cdr3_aa: CASSTGLAAGDTQYF
cdr3_nt: TGTGCCAGCAGCACCGGACTAGCGGCCGGAGATACGCAGTATTTT
cdr3_length: 15
v_call: TRBV25-1
d_call: TRBD2
clone_size: many
j_call: TRBJ2-3

cdr3_aa: CASSPDHSYNEQFF
cdr3_nt: TGTGCCAGCAGCCCGGACCATTCCTACAATGAGCAGTTCTTC
cdr3_length: 14
v_call: TRBV7-9
d_call: .
clone_size: many
j_call: TRBJ2-1

cdr3_aa: CSARNSYGYTF
cdr3_nt: TGCAGTGCTAGAAACAGCTATGGCTACACCTTC
cdr3_length: 11
v_call: TRBV20-1
d_call: .
clone_size: many
j_call: TRBJ1-2

cdr3_aa: CASSQGFSIEKLFF
cdr3_nt: TGCGCCAGCAGCCAAGGTTTTTCGATTGAAAAACTGTTTTTT
cdr3_length: 14
v_call: TRBV4-1
d_call: .
clone_size: many
j_call: TRBJ1-4

cdr3_aa: CASSEVGDWSPLHF
cdr3_nt: TGTGCCAGCAGTGAGGTGGGGGATTGGTCACCCCTCCACTTT
cdr3_length: 14
v_call: TRBV25-1
d_call: .
clone_size: many
j_call: TRBJ1-6

cdr3_aa: CASSYTASGWETQYF
cdr3_nt: TGTGCCAGCAGTTACACGGCTAGCGGGTGGGAGACCCAGTACTTC
cdr3_length: 15
v_call: TRBV6-6
d_call: TRBD2
clone_size: many
j_call: TRBJ2-5

cdr3_aa: CASSGAGGGQPQHF
cdr3_nt: TGTGCCAGCAGTGGCGCTGGAGGGGGTCAGCCCCAGCATTTT
cdr3_length: 14
v_call: TRBV6-5
d_call: .
clone_size: many
j_call: TRBJ1-5

cdr3_aa: CASSAWSVQYF
cdr3_nt: TGTGCCAGCAGCGCGTGGTCGGTGCAGTACTTC
cdr3_length: 11
v_call: TRBV5-6
d_call: .
clone_size: many
j_call: TRBJ2-7

cdr3_aa: CASSHATGEAEAFF
cdr3_nt: TGCGCCAGCAGCCATGCCACAGGGGAGGCTGAAGCTTTCTTT
cdr3_length: 14
v_call: TRBV4-1
d_call: TRBD1
clone_size: medium-sized
j_call: TRBJ1-1

cdr3_aa: CASSSQEEGFRSYEQYF
cdr3_nt: TGCGCCAGCAGCTCCCAAGAAGAGGGCTTTAGGAGTTACGAGCAGTACTTC
cdr3_length: 17
v_call: TRBV5-1
d_call: .
clone_size: many
j_call: TRBJ2-7

cdr3_aa: CASSRSPGLAIVTQYF
cdr3_nt: TGTGCCAGCAGTCGGTCCCCCGGACTAGCTATCGTGACCCAGTACTTC
cdr3_length: 16
v_call: TRBV27
d_call: TRBD2
clone_size: many
j_call: TRBJ2-5

cdr3_aa: CASTTGGRNEQFF
cdr3_nt: TGTGCCAGCACTACAGGGGGCAGGAATGAGCAGTTCTTC
cdr3_length: 13
v_call: TRBV12-3/TRBV12-4
d_call: TRBD1
clone_size: few
j_call: TRBJ2-1

cdr3_aa: CASSLGTSGGGQTQYF
cdr3_nt: TGTGCCAGCAGCTTGGGGACTAGCGGGGGTGGTCAGACCCAGTACTTC
cdr3_length: 16
v_call: TRBV11-2
d_call: TRBD2
clone_size: large
j_call: TRBJ2-5

cdr3_aa: CASSWGQKETQYF
cdr3_nt: TGTGCCAGCAGTTGGGGACAGAAAGAGACCCAGTACTTC
cdr3_length: 13
v_call: TRBV6-6
d_call: TRBD1
clone_size: many
j_call: TRBJ2-5

cdr3_aa: CSAPPSGRSVEQYF
cdr3_nt: TGCAGTGCTCCGCCTAGCGGGAGGTCGGTTGAGCAGTACTTC
cdr3_length: 14
v_call: TRBV20-1
d_call: TRBD2
clone_size: many
j_call: TRBJ2-7

cdr3_aa: CASSLESGANVLTF
cdr3_nt: TGTGCCAGCAGCTTGGAATCTGGGGCCAACGTCCTGACTTTC
cdr3_length: 14
v_call: TRBV7-6
d_call: .
clone_size: many
j_call: TRBJ2-6

cdr3_aa: CASSLERRGTEAFF
cdr3_nt: TGTGCCAGCAGCTTAGAACGGCGTGGCACTGAAGCTTTCTTT
cdr3_length: 14
v_call: TRBV7-3
d_call: .
clone_size: many
j_call: TRBJ1-1

cdr3_aa: CASSSWTGGGTDTQYF
cdr3_nt: TGTGCCAGCAGCTCGTGGACGGGCGGGGGCACAGATACGCAGTATTTT
cdr3_length: 16
v_call: TRBV7-2
d_call: .
clone_size: large
j_call: TRBJ2-3

cdr3_aa: CSARFQGYEQYF
cdr3_nt: TGCAGTGCTAGATTCCAGGGCTACGAGCAGTACTTC
cdr3_length: 12
v_call: TRBV20-1
d_call: .
clone_size: medium-sized
j_call: TRBJ2-7

cdr3_aa: CSARALSGSIYEQYF
cdr3_nt: TGCAGTGCTAGAGCTCTTAGCGGGAGTATTTACGAGCAGTACTTC
cdr3_length: 15
v_call: TRBV20-1
d_call: TRBD2
clone_size: many
j_call: TRBJ2-7

cdr3_aa: CASSFQLAGDEQYF
cdr3_nt: TGTGCCAGCAGTTTTCAACTAGCGGGAGACGAGCAGTACTTC
cdr3_length: 14
v_call: TRBV28
d_call: TRBD2
clone_size: medium-sized
j_call: TRBJ2-7

cdr3_aa: CASSLAVTAQETQYF
cdr3_nt: TGTGCCAGCAGCTTAGCCGTGACAGCCCAAGAGACCCAGTACTTC
cdr3_length: 15
v_call: TRBV7-6
d_call: .
clone_size: many
j_call: TRBJ2-5

cdr3_aa: CASSRLLNTEAFF
cdr3_nt: TGTGCCAGCAGCCGCCTACTGAACACTGAAGCTTTCTTT
cdr3_length: 13
v_call: TRBV6-2/TRBV6-3
d_call: .
clone_size: many
j_call: TRBJ1-1

cdr3_aa: CASSRSSTTKTEAFF
cdr3_nt: TGTGCCAGCAGCCGGAGTTCCACTACTAAGACTGAAGCTTTCTTT
cdr3_length: 15
v_call: TRBV7-3
d_call: .
clone_size: many
j_call: TRBJ1-1

cdr3_aa: CASSGMDQNYGYTF
cdr3_nt: TGTGCCAGCAGCGGGATGGACCAAAACTATGGCTACACCTTC
cdr3_length: 14
v_call: TRBV9
d_call: .
clone_size: few
j_call: TRBJ1-2

cdr3_aa: CASSLNRAYEQYF
cdr3_nt: TGTGCCAGCAGTCTAAACCGCGCCTACGAGCAGTACTTC
cdr3_length: 13
v_call: TRBV27
d_call: .
clone_size: many
j_call: TRBJ2-7

cdr3_aa: CARGAGGGETQYF
cdr3_nt: TGTGCCAGAGGAGCAGGGGGCGGAGAGACCCAGTACTTC
cdr3_length: 13
v_call: TRBV6-1
d_call: TRBD1
clone_size: medium-sized
j_call: TRBJ2-5

cdr3_aa: CASSAGTGGNTAFF
cdr3_nt: TGTGCCAGCAGCGCCGGGACAGGCGGAAACACGGCTTTCTTT
cdr3_length: 14
v_call: TRBV7-9
d_call: TRBD1
clone_size: many
j_call: TRBJ1-1

cdr3_aa: CASQRETGANVLTF
cdr3_nt: TGCGCCAGCCAGAGGGAAACTGGGGCCAACGTCCTGACTTTC
cdr3_length: 14
v_call: TRBV5-1
d_call: .
clone_size: many
j_call: TRBJ2-6

cdr3_aa: CASSPSGDTIYF
cdr3_nt: TGTGCCAGCTCACCTTCGGGGGACACCATATATTTT
cdr3_length: 12
v_call: TRBV18
d_call: .
clone_size: many
j_call: TRBJ1-3

cdr3_aa: CASSPQGTSGYEQYF
cdr3_nt: TGCGCCAGCAGCCCCCAGGGGACTAGCGGATACGAGCAGTACTTC
cdr3_length: 15
v_call: TRBV4-1
d_call: TRBD2
clone_size: many
j_call: TRBJ2-7